This TCR beta chain was obtained from a study of Graves' ophthalmopathy and Graves' hyperthyroidism. Turning to the study itself: The study drew peripheral blood at initial diagnosis, before any treatment.

Moderate-to-severe activity, with CAS ≥3, NOSPECS ≥4 and duration under 3 months, characterized the donors with ophthalmopathy. General study findings and limits: Most thyroid clonotypes with frequency above 0.001 were detected in blood too. Progression of ophthalmopathy was predicted by the model with roughly 71% sensitivity and roughly 73% specificity.

The CDR3 length is 14 residues. The J segment lost 8 bases and the V segment lost 8 bases, leaving 11 bases of the junction unmatched. Germline V gene data show CDR1 as MGHDK and CDR2 as SYGVNS. In the case of this clonotype: Its specificity is not known.

Amplified material comprised TCR beta CDR3 regions derived from RNA transcripts. HTBI-primed RT-PCR formed the first round, and a multiplex PCR formed the second. One entry per CDR3 protein results from TCRdb running MiXCR on the multiplex PCR reads. The sample shows about 660,000 distinct CDR3 sequences, about 41% of them seen only once. The sequenced sample consisted of peripheral blood. This TCR came from an adult man with Graves' ophthalmopathy. The chain recombines TRBV25-1 with TRBJ1-4; 7 bases are a match to TRBD1. The CDR3 nucleotides are TGTGCCAGCGGACAAAACAGGGGAAGCGAAAAACTGTTTTTT. It codes for CASGQNRGSEKLFF.